The clone carrying this TCR beta chain was detected many times. The antigen is not known. V gave up 0 bases and J gave up 6 bases; unmatched junction bases: 2. Germline V CDR1 and CDR2: SGHRS, YFSETQ. This CDR3 is built from 13 residues. This specimen belongs to a study of neurological immune-mediated disorders. A single record per CDR3 protein comes from TCRdb applying MiXCR to the 5' RACE reads. The data show tens of thousands of distinct CDR3 sequences, with roughly 8.3% seen just once and 1.9% held by the top ten. Regarding time point: longitudinal time-point 3. Study conclusions and caveats: HTLV-1-associated myelopathy had the most TCR clonal expansion, while multiple sclerosis had the least, a level that fell below healthy controls.

What was sequenced was PBMCs. J is TRBJ1-1 and V is TRBV5-1, with TRBD1 identical over 7 bases. This clonotype originated in a woman aged 40 to 50 in good health. The CDR3 region is CASSLDRGSEAFF. As DNA, the CDR3 is TGCGCCAGCAGCTTGGACAGGGGCTCTGAAGCTTTCTTT.